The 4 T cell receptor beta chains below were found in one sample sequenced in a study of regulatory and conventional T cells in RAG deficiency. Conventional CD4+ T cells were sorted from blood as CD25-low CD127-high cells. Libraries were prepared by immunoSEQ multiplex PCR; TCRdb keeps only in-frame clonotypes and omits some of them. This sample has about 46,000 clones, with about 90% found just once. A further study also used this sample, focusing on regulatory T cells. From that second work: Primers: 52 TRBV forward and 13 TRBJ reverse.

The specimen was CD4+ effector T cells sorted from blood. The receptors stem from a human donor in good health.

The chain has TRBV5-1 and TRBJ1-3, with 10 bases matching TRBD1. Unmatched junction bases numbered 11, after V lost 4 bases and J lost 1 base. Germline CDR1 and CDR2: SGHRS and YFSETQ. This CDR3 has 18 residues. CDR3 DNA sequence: TGCGCCAGCAGCCTAAGACAGGGGGCACCGGATTCTGGAAACACCATATATTTT. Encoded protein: CASSLRQGAPDSGNTIYF.

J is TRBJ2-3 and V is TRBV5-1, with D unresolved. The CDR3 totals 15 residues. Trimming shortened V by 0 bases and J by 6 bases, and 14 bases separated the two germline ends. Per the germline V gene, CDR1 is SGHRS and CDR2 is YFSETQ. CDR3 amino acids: CASSLAGLTVDTQYF. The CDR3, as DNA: TGCGCCAGCAGCTTGGCCGGCCTCACAGTTGATACGCAGTATTTT.

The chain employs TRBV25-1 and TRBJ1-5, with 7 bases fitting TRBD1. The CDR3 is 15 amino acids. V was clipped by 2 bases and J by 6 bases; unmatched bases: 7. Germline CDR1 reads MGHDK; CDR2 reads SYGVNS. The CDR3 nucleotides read TGTGCCAGCAGTGAAACAGGGGTCCGGGGTCAGCCCCAGCATTTT. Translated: CASSETGVRGQPQHF. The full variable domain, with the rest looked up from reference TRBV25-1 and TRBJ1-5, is EADIYQTPRYLVIGTGKKITLECSQTMGHDKMYWYQQDPGMELHLIHYSYGVNSTEKGDLSSESTVSRIRTEHFPLTLESARPSHTSQYLCASSETGVRGQPQHFGDGTRLSIL.

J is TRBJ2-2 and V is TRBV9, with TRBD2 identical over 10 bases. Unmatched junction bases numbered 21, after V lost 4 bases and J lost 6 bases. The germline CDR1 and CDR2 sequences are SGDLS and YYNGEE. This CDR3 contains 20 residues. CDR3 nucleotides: TGTGCCAGCAGCTCCCAGGCCAAGGGGTTAGCGGGAGGATTTTCCGGGGAGCTGTTTTTT. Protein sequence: CASSSQAKGLAGGFSGELFF.